This T cell receptor beta chain was identified during a study of T cell responses to AZD1222 COVID-19 vaccine. General observations from the study: Recipients of two AZD1222 doses showed rising Spike-specific TCR breadth and depth. Per reports, nearly half of all spike-specific TCRs target regions that are unmutated in variants.

The protocol was immunoSEQ multiplex PCR, while the TCRdb copy is restricted to in-frame clones and leaves out a portion. The sample includes about 120,000 clones, approximately 85% seen only once; the top ten take under 4.5%. On this clone itself: As yet, its antigen is unknown.

Germline assignment: CDR1 PRHDT and CDR2 FYEKMQ (reference sequence). The CDR3 is made up of 19 amino acids. Between the trimmed V and J ends, which lost 0 bases and 5 bases, there was a span of 25 bases. The clonotype originates from an adult in good health. This sample comprised peripheral blood, obtained on day 0 of MenACWY control vaccination. This chain uses TRBV13 with TRBJ1-2; D ambiguous. The chain's CDR3 is CASSLGGRARTIPTYGYTF. CDR3 nucleotide sequence: TGTGCCAGCAGCTTAGGCGGCCGCGCGCGAACTATCCCGACTTATGGCTACACCTTC.